The next 26 T cell receptor beta chains were all read from a single sample in a study of blood T cell repertoires in COVID-19. Clones were read by immunoSEQ multiplex PCR, and TCRdb kept only the in-frame ones, dropping some. Of approximately 160,000 clones in the sample, roughly 84% are singletons; the top ten hold 7% to 10%. Sample: peripheral blood. Receptors originate from a woman in her fifties or sixties with COVID-19, enrolled during active disease.

The V call is TRBV19, the J call TRBJ1-1; D not certain. Germline V gene sequence: CDR1 LNHDA, CDR2 SQIVND (reference sequence). This CDR3 region has 13 residues. Trimming stripped 3 bases from V and 3 bases from J, with 8 bases between. CDR3 coding DNA: TGTGCCAGTAGTATCAGGAGGGACACTGAAGCTTTCTTT. It translates to CASSIRRDTEAFF.

The chain is built from TRBV14 and TRBJ1-1; weak D call: TRBD1 (6 bases). Germline lookup yields CDR1 SGHDN and CDR2 FVKESK. Trimming took off 3 bases at V and 3 bases at J, with 29 bases between the two ends. The CDR3 contains 20 residues. The CDR3 DNA sequence: TGTGCCAGCAGCCACCACCAGGTGGGCAGGGGAGATTGGGGTGACACTGAAGCTTTCTTT. Protein product: CASSHHQVGRGDWGDTEAFF.

The gene calls are TRBV6-5 and TRBJ1-5; 7 positions agree with TRBD1. The CDR3 spans 15 residues. J lost 3 bases, V lost 5 bases, and 7 bases had no gene match. Germline loops: CDR1 MNHEY, CDR2 SVGAGI. The CDR3 sequence is CASSLFGTVNQPQHF. CDR3 in DNA: TGTGCCAGCAGTCTATTCGGGACAGTCAATCAGCCCCAGCATTTT.

The genes are TRBV6-5 and TRBJ1-2; 9 bases map to TRBD1. The germline CDR1 and CDR2 sequences are MNHEY and SVGAGI. The CDR3 is made up of 15 amino acids. V shed 6 bases, J shed 2 bases, and the junction held 7 bases outside the gene matches. The CDR3 loop is CASSNWGTGNYGYTF. CDR3 coding DNA: TGTGCCAGCAGCAATTGGGGGACAGGGAACTATGGCTACACCTTC.

The V gene is TRBV9, the J gene TRBJ2-1, with 7 bases lining up with TRBD2. The CDR3 is 15 residues long. Germline loops: CDR1 SGDLS, CDR2 YYNGEE. Germline trimming cut 4 bases from V and 1 base from J; bases unmatched to any gene: 5. CDR3: CASSPLADSYNEQFF. The DNA for the CDR3 is TGTGCCAGCAGCCCTCTAGCGGATTCCTACAATGAGCAGTTCTTC.

V gene TRBV3-1 (or the pseudogene TRBV3-2) combines with J gene TRBJ2-5; TRBD2 might be the D (6 bases). Germline-derived CDR1 and CDR2 are LGHDT and YNNKEL (reference sequence). V was clipped by 2 bases and J by 5 bases, with 12 bases between them. This CDR3 has 14 amino acids. The CDR3 sequence is CASSQKSLAETQYF. The CDR3 DNA reads TGTGCCAGCAGCCAAAAGAGTCTAGCGGAGACCCAGTACTTC.

The V and J genes are TRBV30 and TRBJ2-1; D is possibly TRBD1 (8 bases). Trimming stripped 3 bases from V and 7 bases from J, with 10 bases between. The germline gives CDR1 GTSNPN, CDR2 SVGIG (reference sequence). This CDR3 contains 12 residues. As DNA, the CDR3 is TGTGCCTGGAGACAGGGGGGGAATGAGCAGTTCTTC. Translation: CAWRQGGNEQFF.

This clone has only a few counts. The CDR3 is CASIGTSGKREQFF. The CDR3, as DNA: TGTGCCAGCATAGGGACTAGCGGGAAACGTGAGCAGTTCTTC. The chain links TRBV2 to TRBJ2-1, with 13 bases identical to TRBD2. Germline CDR1 is SNHLY and CDR2 is FYNNEI. Germline trimming cut 7 bases from V and 9 bases from J; bases unmatched to any gene: 6. This CDR3 is 14 amino acids long.

The chain combines TRBV5-1 with TRBJ1-1; 9 bases match TRBD1. The CDR3 totals 14 residues. The V gene end was trimmed by 4 bases and the J gene end by 4 bases; junction bases not matched to a gene: 5. In germline, CDR1 is SGHRS, CDR2 YFSETQ. CDR3 nucleotide sequence: TGCGCCAGCAGCATACAGGGGGCGGTCACTGAAGCTTTCTTT. It is translated as CASSIQGAVTEAFF.

The chain employs TRBV7-8 and TRBJ2-1; D possibly corresponds to TRBD1 (5 bases). Looked up from germline, CDR1 is SGHVS and CDR2 is FQNEAQ. The germline V and J ends were trimmed by 5 bases and 3 bases, with 8 bases remaining between them. This CDR3 is built from 13 residues. The CDR3 DNA sequence: TGTGCCAGCAGCGTCAGGGTCTACAATGAGCAGTTCTTC. Its protein is CASSVRVYNEQFF.

The gene calls are TRBV9 and TRBJ1-1, with a weak D call TRBD1 (5 bases). Trimming removed 2 bases at V and 4 bases at J, with 9 bases between. Germline V gives CDR1 SGDLS, CDR2 YYNGEE. The CDR3 runs to 13 residues. CDR3 in DNA: TGTGCCAGCAGCGTCGGGGGAAGCACTGAAGCTTTCTTT. Its translation is CASSVGGSTEAFF.

This chain joins TRBV5-1 and TRBJ1-4; 9 nucleotides agree with TRBD1. The trim removed 0 bases at V and 7 bases at J, leaving 4 bases unmatched. The CDR3 spans 15 residues. Germline CDR1 SGHRS, CDR2 YFSETQ. CDR3 sequence: CASSLDGTGSEKLFF. The CDR3 DNA sequence: TGCGCCAGCAGCTTGGACGGGACAGGGAGTGAAAAACTGTTTTTT.

This chain links TRBV19 with TRBJ1-2, with 7 bases aligning to TRBD1. CDR1 LNHDA and CDR2 SQIVND come from the germline V gene (reference sequence). CDR3 length: 15 residues. V was pared by 5 bases and J by 7 bases, with 13 bases of the junction left unmatched. The CDR3 reads CASSPQTKGAIGYTF. Here the CDR3 DNA reads TGTGCCAGTAGTCCCCAAACCAAGGGGGCAATTGGCTACACCTTC.

The chain joins TRBV10-1 to TRBJ2-1; D gene ambiguous. The CDR3 has 15 amino acids. Germline CDR1 and CDR2: WNHNN and SYGVQD (reference sequence). V lost 2 bases to trimming and J lost 8 bases, with 16 bases between them. CDR3 sequence: CASSEGSGRWDEQFF. In nucleotides, the CDR3 is TGCGCCAGCAGTGAGGGTTCAGGCCGATGGGATGAGCAGTTCTTC.

This sequence joins TRBV6-5 and TRBJ1-2, with no clear D. Deletions cut 5 bases from V and 8 bases from J, with 21 bases between. Looked up from germline, CDR1 is MNHEY and CDR2 is SVGAGI. The length of the CDR3 is 15 residues. CDR3 loop: CASSLSSDGVGGYTF. In nucleotides, the CDR3 is TGTGCCAGCAGTCTCTCATCAGACGGGGTAGGAGGCTACACCTTC.

The chain joins TRBV6-5 to TRBJ1-3, with D possibly TRBD1 on 5 matching bases. V was shortened by 8 bases and J by 0 bases, with 14 bases between the two germline ends. Germline loops: CDR1 MNHEY, CDR2 SVGAGI. The CDR3 covers 15 residues. The CDR3 region has the DNA TGTGCCAGCGGGGGGGAGTCCAGCTCTGGAAACACCATATATTTT. Protein product: CASGGESSSGNTIYF.

V is TRBV24-1 and J is TRBJ2-1, with 12 nucleotides matching TRBD1. Per germline, CDR1 KGHDR and CDR2 SFDVKD. The trim removed 4 bases at V and 5 bases at J, leaving 8 bases unmatched. There are 17 residues in the CDR3. CDR3 coding DNA: TGTGCCACCAGTGAACCCGGGACAGGGGGCTTCGACAATGAGCAGTTCTTC. Translating it yields CATSEPGTGGFDNEQFF.

V and J are TRBV19 and TRBJ1-1; 8 bases match TRBD1. CDR3 size: 15 residues. V shed 3 bases, J shed 5 bases, and the junction held 8 bases outside the gene matches. The germline CDR1 and CDR2 sequences are LNHDA and SQIVND (reference sequence). The DNA for the CDR3 is TGTGCCAGTAGTATCCGAGGACAGGGAAAAACTGAAGCTTTCTTT. Its protein is CASSIRGQGKTEAFF.

The V call is TRBV2, the J call TRBJ1-3; no definite D call. The CDR3 sequence is 13 residues long. V was trimmed by 3 bases and J by 14 bases, leaving 17 bases between them. Germline-derived CDR1 and CDR2 are SNHLY and FYNNEI. The CDR3 region has the DNA TGTGCCAGCAGTGAGCTCAGGAGGCAGGCCGTATATTTT. As protein: CASSELRRQAVYF.

The chain combines TRBV14 with TRBJ2-3; 9 bases are shared with TRBD2. Germline values: CDR1 SGHDN, CDR2 FVKESK. The CDR3 runs to 17 residues. V lost 4 bases, J lost 1 base, and 9 bases stayed unmatched. CDR3 nucleotides: TGTGCCAGCAGCCCACGGCAGCGGGAGGAACGCACAGATACGCAGTATTTT. Amino acids: CASSPRQREERTDTQYF.

The chain joins TRBV5-1 to TRBJ1-3; 8 bases are shared with TRBD1. J was trimmed by 2 bases and V by 5 bases; bases with no gene match: 6. CDR3 size: 15 residues. Germline V gene sequence: CDR1 SGHRS, CDR2 YFSETQ. Here the CDR3 reads CASSYQTGAGNTIYF. The DNA of the CDR3 is TGCGCCAGCAGTTATCAGACAGGGGCTGGAAACACCATATATTTT.

J is TRBJ1-2 and V is TRBV3-1 (or the pseudogene TRBV3-2); 7 bases fit TRBD1. V shed 4 bases and J 1 base; nucleotides not matched to a gene: 9. The CDR3 has 16 amino acids. Germline CDR1 and CDR2: LGHDT and YNNKEL (reference sequence). CDR3 sequence reads: CASSPPISGGNYGYTF. CDR3 DNA: TGTGCCAGCAGCCCACCAATTTCAGGGGGTAACTATGGCTACACCTTC.

This chain joins TRBV9 and TRBJ1-2; no definite D call. The CDR3 sequence is 13 residues long. V lost 3 bases and J 2 bases, leaving 8 bases between the germline ends. Looked up from germline, CDR1 is SGDLS and CDR2 is YYNGEE. CDR3 nucleotide sequence: TGTGCCAGCAGCGAGGAGCTGAACTATGGCTACACCTTC. Its protein product is CASSEELNYGYTF.

J is TRBJ1-2 and V is TRBV5-1; 11 bases line up with TRBD1. This CDR3 spans 15 amino acids. In germline, CDR1 is SGHRS, CDR2 YFSETQ. V lost 3 bases, J lost 6 bases, and 7 bases stayed unmatched. The CDR3 nucleotides are TGCGCCAGCAGCTCCGGGACAGGGGGAATTCATGGCTACACCTTC. It encodes CASSSGTGGIHGYTF.

This clone is a singleton in its sample. The chain employs TRBV9 and TRBJ1-2; no clear D gene. V was shortened by 0 bases and J by 3 bases, with 15 bases between the two germline ends. This CDR3 spans 16 amino acids. The germline CDR1 and CDR2 sequences are SGDLS and YYNGEE. Here the CDR3 DNA reads TGTGCCAGCAGCGTAGAATTGGGTGGGCTCGACTATGGCTACACCTTC. It translates to CASSVELGGLDYGYTF.

CDR3 in DNA: TGTGCCAGCGAGCAACGAGGACTAGCGGCCTACAATGAGCAGTTCTTC. Translation gives CASEQRGLAAYNEQFF. This chain connects TRBV19 to TRBJ2-1; 10 bases are a match to TRBD2. CDR1 LNHDA and CDR2 SQIVND come from the germline V gene (reference sequence). This CDR3 comprises 16 residues. J gave up 2 bases and V 9 bases, and 10 bases lay outside the gene matches.